This TCR beta chain was retrieved from a study of shared clonotypes between healthy human individuals (dated by TCRdb to 2018 to 2020). Background for the entire study: The cohort included a few men and a couple of women between 18 and 49 years of age. For each donor, CD4 naive and CD4 memory were each given three plates, CD8 naive was given two plates, and CD8 memory was given one plate. The study deeply sequenced blood TCR repertoires of several healthy adults to estimate repertoire size and the extent of clonotype sharing between individuals. Libraries were prepared and TCR repertoires were sequenced by different laboratories using diverse techniques, in order to increase sequencing depth and limit assay-specific biases. Leukapheresis yielded between about 0.85 and 10 billion PBMCs per donor. Here is what the overall study found, with its caveats: Larger estimated clonotype richness was generally found for naive subsets than for memory subsets. Around 5.4% of naive CD4, around 3.6% of naive CD8, 2% to 2.5% of memory CD4, and 0.4% of memory CD8 clonotypes were shared across several donors. Rarefaction of sorted-subset datasets indicated incomplete sequencing despite the large sequencing depth. The genetic and exposure-history diversity represented was limited by the small number of donors. Higher generation probabilities were observed for clonotypes shared by all four sorted-subset donors than for non-shared clonotypes. Sampling was limited to blood, and TCR repertoires in tissue likely differ from TCR repertoires in blood. Pairwise subsampling led to the expectation that sequencing depth would affect the degree of clonotype sharing among donors.

TCR CDR3 regions were amplified from genomic DNA by multiplex PCR using the deep immunoSEQ assay. Genomic DNA extracted from each cell subset was distributed evenly over all wells of several immunoSEQ 96-well plates, and each plate served as one replicate. For sorted subsets, each replicate PCR was loaded with 200 ng genomic DNA, equivalent to about 30,000 T cell genomes. The purified libraries were quantified using a Qubit 3.0 fluorometer, sized with a Bioanalyzer 2100, and then quantified again using the KAPA Library Quantification kit. Every immunoSEQ 96-well plate was sequenced on a separate single-read 150-cycle Illumina NextSeq 550 flow cell. The authors processed their data as follows. Because the immunoSEQ output included only junctional sequences and no quality scores, the filtering could not be the same as the filtering used for full-length reads. Sequences were annotated with PyIR, a Python wrapper for IgBLAST v1.9, using IMGT germline references to assign V/J genes and CDR3. Reads with weak V/J assignments (E-value above 1e-6), missing CDR3, stop codons, out-of-frame junctions, or ambiguous translated residues were removed. V3J clonotypes were defined by identical inferred V gene, J gene, and CDR3 amino acid sequence. The percentage overlap between two repertoires was calculated by dividing the number of shared unique clonotypes by the size of the smaller repertoire. RTK rarefaction, the Chao1 estimator, and Recon v2.1 estimates of unobserved clonotypes were used to assess repertoire richness. For all TCRbeta clonotypes obtained by the gDNA method from a few donors, generation probabilities were computed with OLGA. TCRdb retrieved this table from immuneACCESS and kept in-frame rearrangements only. Not all clones are present; in checked studies, unresolved V genes account for under half, and no reason is known for the remainder. V and J calls and clone size are as listed in that table; D and trimming were resolved from the DNA. The sample has hundreds of thousands of clones on record, 92% of them singletons. 24% of the sample is taken by the ten largest.

CD8 naive samples were obtained by positive selection for CCR7 among CD45RO-negative cells, yielding a CD45RA+CCR7+ population from which TemRA cells were excluded. The donors were healthy, HIV-negative adults with no recently reported acute infections or vaccinations. All donors were Caucasian adults living in Nashville, Tennessee, USA. Blood was collected by leukapheresis, and PBMCs were isolated by Ficoll-Histopaque density gradient centrifugation and then cryopreserved in liquid nitrogen vapor phase. Analytical flow cytometry was used to check the purity and quantity of each magnetically sorted T cell population. Each sorted fraction had its genomic DNA isolated and then quantified by UV absorbance on a Nanodrop 2000c. On this clone: The antigen it binds to is not known. No base quality values were provided; no much bigger clone lies one nucleotide off.

There are 12 amino acids in the CDR3, from cysteine to phenylalanine inclusive. Here the CDR3 DNA is all that survives: 36 bases in frame from base 1. V is shortened by 2 bases, J by 3 bases, and the region joining them spans 5 bases. CDR1 and CDR2, looked up from the germline V gene, are SGHTS and YDEGEE. This clonotype originated in a man younger than 45 in good health. Input material: naive CD8+ T cells sorted from blood. The cell subset or site label here, explained by the study, means: CD45RA+CCR7+. The chain links TRBV5-8 with TRBJ1-1, with no confidently assigned D gene. The DNA sequence is TGTGCCAGCAGCTTAGGTCACACTGAAGCTTTCTTT. Translated, it reads CASSLGHTEAFF.